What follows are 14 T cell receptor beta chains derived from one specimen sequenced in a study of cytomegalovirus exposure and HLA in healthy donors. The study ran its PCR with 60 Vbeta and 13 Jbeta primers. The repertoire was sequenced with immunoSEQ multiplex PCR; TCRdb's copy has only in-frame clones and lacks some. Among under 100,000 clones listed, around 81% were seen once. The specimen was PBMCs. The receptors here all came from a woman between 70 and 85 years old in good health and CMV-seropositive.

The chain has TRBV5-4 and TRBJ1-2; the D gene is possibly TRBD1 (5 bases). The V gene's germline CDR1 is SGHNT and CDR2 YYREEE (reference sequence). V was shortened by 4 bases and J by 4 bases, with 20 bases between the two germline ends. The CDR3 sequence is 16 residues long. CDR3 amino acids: CASSPGGTADSYGYTF. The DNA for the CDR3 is TGTGCCAGCAGCCCGGGGGGGACGGCTGACTCCTATGGCTACACCTTC.

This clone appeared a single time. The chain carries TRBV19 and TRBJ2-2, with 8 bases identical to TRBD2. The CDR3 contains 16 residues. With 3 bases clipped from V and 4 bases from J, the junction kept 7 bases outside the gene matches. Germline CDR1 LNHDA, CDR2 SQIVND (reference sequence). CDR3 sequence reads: CASSMKRGTGTGELFF. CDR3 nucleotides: TGTGCCAGTAGTATGAAGCGGGGGACGGGCACCGGGGAGCTGTTTTTT.

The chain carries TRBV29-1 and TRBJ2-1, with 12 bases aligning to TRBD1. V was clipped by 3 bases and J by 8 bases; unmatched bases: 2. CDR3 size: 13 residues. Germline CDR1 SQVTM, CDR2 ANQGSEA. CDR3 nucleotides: TGCAGCGTTGACGGGACAGGGGGCTATGAGCAGTTCTTC. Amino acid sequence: CSVDGTGGYEQFF.

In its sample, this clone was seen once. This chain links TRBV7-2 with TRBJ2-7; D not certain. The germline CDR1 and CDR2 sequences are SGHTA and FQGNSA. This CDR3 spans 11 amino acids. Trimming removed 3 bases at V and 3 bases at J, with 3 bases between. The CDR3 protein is CASSFSYEQYF. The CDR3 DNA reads TGTGCCAGCAGCTTTAGCTACGAGCAGTACTTC. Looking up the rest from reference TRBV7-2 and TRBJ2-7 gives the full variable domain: GAGVSQSPSNKVTEKGKDVELRCDPISGHTALYWYRQSLGQGLEFLIYFQGNSAPDKSGLPSDRFSAERTGGSVSTLTIQRTQQEDSAVYLCASSFSYEQYFGPGTRLTVT.

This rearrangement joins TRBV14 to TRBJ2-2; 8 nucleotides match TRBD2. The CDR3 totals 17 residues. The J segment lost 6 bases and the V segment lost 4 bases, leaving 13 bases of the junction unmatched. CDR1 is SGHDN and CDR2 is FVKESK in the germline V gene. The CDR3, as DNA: TGTGCCAGCAGCCTCATCGGGGGGGAGTGGAGCGCCGGGGAGCTGTTTTTT. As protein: CASSLIGGEWSAGELFF.

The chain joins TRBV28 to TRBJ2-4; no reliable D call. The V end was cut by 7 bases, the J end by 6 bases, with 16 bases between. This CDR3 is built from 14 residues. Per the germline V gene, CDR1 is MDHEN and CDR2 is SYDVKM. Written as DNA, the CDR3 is TGTGCCAGCAATTCCCCAACTACGGGAAACATTCAGTACTTC. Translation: CASNSPTTGNIQYF.

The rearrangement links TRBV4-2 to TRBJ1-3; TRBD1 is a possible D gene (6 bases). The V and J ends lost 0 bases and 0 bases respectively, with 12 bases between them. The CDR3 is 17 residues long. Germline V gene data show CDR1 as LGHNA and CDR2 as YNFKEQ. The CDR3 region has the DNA TGTGCCAGCAGCCAAGACGAGGGAGGGGGCTCTGGAAACACCATATATTTT. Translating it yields CASSQDEGGGSGNTIYF.

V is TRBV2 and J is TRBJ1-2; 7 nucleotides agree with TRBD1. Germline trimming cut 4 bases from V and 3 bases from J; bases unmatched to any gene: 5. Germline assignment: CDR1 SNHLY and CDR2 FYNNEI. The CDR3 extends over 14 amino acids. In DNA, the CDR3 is TGTGCCAGCAGTGCCAGCAGGGGGGACTATGGCTACACCTTC. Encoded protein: CASSASRGDYGYTF. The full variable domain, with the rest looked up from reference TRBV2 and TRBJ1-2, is EPEVTQTPSHQVTQMGQEVILRCVPISNHLYFYWYRQILGQKVEFLVSFYNNEISEKSEIFDDQFSVERPDGSNFTLKIRSTKLEDSAMYFCASSASRGDYGYTFGSGTRLTVV.

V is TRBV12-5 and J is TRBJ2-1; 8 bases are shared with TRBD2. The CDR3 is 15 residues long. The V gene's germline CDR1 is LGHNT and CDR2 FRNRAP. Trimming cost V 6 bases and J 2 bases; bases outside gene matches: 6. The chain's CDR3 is CASGERENPYNEQFF. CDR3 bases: TGTGCTAGTGGGGAGCGGGAGAATCCCTACAATGAGCAGTTCTTC.

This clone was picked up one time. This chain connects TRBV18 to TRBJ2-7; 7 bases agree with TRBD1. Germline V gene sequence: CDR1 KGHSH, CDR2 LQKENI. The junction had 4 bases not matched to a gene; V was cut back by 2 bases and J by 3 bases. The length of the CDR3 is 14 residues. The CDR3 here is CASSPSPGGYEQYF. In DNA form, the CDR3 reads TGTGCCAGCTCACCATCACCAGGGGGCTACGAGCAGTACTTC.

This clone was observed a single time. This chain's CDR3 is CASRRGGPGEGYTF. In nucleotides, the CDR3 is TGTGCCAGCAGGCGAGGAGGGCCTGGTGAAGGCTACACCTTC. This chain connects TRBV6-1 to TRBJ1-2; D unresolved. This CDR3 comprises 14 residues. Germline V gene lookup returns CDR1 MNHNS and CDR2 SASEGT. V was cut by 6 bases and J by 8 bases, with 19 bases left in between.

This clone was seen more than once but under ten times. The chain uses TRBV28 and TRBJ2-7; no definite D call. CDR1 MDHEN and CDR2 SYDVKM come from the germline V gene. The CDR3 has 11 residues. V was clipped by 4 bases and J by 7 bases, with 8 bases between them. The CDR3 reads CASSYRAEQYF. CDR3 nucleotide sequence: TGTGCCAGCAGTTACCGCGCTGAGCAGTACTTC.

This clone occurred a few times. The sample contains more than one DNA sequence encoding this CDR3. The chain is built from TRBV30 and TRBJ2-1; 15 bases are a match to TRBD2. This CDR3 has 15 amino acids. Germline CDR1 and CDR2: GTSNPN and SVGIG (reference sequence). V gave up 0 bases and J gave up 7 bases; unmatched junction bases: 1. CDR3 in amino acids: CAWSVGLAGGNEQFF. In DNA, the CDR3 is TGTGCCTGGAGTGTTGGACTAGCGGGAGGGAATGAGCAGTTCTTC.

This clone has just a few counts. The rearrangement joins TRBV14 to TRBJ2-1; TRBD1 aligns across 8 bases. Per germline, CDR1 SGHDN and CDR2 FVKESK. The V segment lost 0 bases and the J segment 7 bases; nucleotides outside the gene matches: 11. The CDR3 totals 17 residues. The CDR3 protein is CASSQDYRTGMRNEQFF. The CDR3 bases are TGTGCCAGCAGCCAAGATTATAGGACAGGGATGAGGAATGAGCAGTTCTTC.